The clone carrying this T cell receptor (beta chain) was recorded a few times. Between the trimmed V and J ends, which lost 0 bases and 5 bases, there was a span of 10 bases. Germline V gene data show CDR1 as MNHEY and CDR2 as SVGAGI. CDR3 length: 14 amino acids. It was one heparinised blood draw, averaging roughly 100 mL, that each donor gave. Staining for CD45RO/CCR7/CD25/CD127/CD95/CD27 allowed sorting of CD4+ naive, central memory, regulatory and stem cell-like memory cells. Each sorted population was over 95% pure. The data are from a study of beta chain features in type 1 diabetes. Study details: Sorted cell examination encompassed 85 million to 140 million cells across all samples.

As every portion of the isolated RNA was reverse transcribed, the sequencing read expressed TCRB transcripts. Libraries were prepared by immunoSEQ multiplex PCR; TCRdb keeps only in-frame clonotypes and omits some of them. The sample shows 300,000 to 450,000 clones, roughly a fifth of them seen only once. The V and J genes are TRBV6-5 and TRBJ2-5; D possibly corresponds to TRBD1 (5 bases). This TCR derives from a woman under 30 in good health. Sample: naive CD4+ T cells from blood. CDR3 protein: CASSYSRQRETQYF. The CDR3 DNA reads as TGTGCCAGCAGTTACTCACGACAGAGGGAGACCCAGTACTTC.